Sequencing of this T cell receptor (beta chain) was carried out in a study of cytomegalovirus exposure and HLA in healthy donors. Overall study results and limits: Presence/absence comparisons presumed near-even sequencing depth among donors.

On this clone: Its antigen remains unidentified.

The CDR3 runs 15 residues. The ends lost 5 bases at V and 5 bases at J; junction bases unmatched: 5. Germline V gives CDR1 SNHLY, CDR2 FYNNEI. All donors participated as healthy donors of bone marrow. The PCR had 60 Vbeta and 13 Jbeta primers. Data came from immunoSEQ multiplex PCR; TCRdb stores just in-frame clones and leaves some out. The table lists about 82,000 clones, around four fifths of them singletons. The source material was PBMCs. The sequence came from a woman in her forties or fifties in good health and CMV-seropositive. This chain uses TRBV2 with TRBJ2-2, with 10 bases fitting TRBD2. The CDR3 region is CASSQSGRETGELFF. In DNA, the CDR3 is TGTGCCAGCAGTCAAAGCGGGAGGGAGACCGGGGAGCTGTTTTTT.